This T cell receptor (beta chain) is drawn from a study of blood T cells in healthy people across ages. Study-wide points: Strong correlation linked observed beta diversity and percent naive T cells.

This clonotype came up a few times. Its specificity is unknown. Aged about 6 to 95, donors were systemically healthy Caucasians from Russia. Primers used in a second PCR of about 6 to 11 cycles were a sample-barcoded 5' primer and a J-beta primer mix. TCRdb independently ran MiXCR on the 5' RACE reads; one entry per CDR3 protein. The data contain 800,000 to 1,300,000 distinct CDR3 sequences, 20% to 25% of them singletons. The CDR3 covers 15 residues. V gave up 3 bases and J gave up 1 base, with 9 bases separating them. CDR1 KGHSH and CDR2 LQKENI come from the germline V gene. The same specimen was also included in a second study, on T cells of mothers and their children.

The chain has TRBV18 and TRBJ2-2; D is ambiguous. This clonotype was obtained from a girl aged 2 to 9 in good health. The specimen was blood. The CDR3 DNA reads as TGTGCCAGCTCACCGGGCCAGATGAACACCGGGGAGCTGTTTTTT. Its translation is CASSPGQMNTGELFF.